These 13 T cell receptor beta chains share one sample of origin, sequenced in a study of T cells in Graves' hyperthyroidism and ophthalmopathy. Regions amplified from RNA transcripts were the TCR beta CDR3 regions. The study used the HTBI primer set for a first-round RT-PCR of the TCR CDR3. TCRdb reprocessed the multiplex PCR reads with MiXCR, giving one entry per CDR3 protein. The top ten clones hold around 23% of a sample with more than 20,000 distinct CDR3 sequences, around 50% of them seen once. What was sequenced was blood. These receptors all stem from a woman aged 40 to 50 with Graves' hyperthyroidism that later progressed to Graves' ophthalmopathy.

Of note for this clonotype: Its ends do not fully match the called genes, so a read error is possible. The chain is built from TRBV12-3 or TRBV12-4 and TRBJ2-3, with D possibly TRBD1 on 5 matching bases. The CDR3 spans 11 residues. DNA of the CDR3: TGTGCCAGCAACCAGACAGATGCGCAGTATTTT. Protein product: CASNQTDAQYF.

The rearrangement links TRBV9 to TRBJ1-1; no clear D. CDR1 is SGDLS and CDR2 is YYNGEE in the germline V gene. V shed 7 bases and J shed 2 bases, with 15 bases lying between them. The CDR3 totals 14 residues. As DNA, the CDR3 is TGTGCCAGCCAGCGAGGGCAGGATAACACTGAAGCTTTCTTT. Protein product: CASQRGQDNTEAFF. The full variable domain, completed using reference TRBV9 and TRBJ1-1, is DSGVTQTPKHLITATGQRVTLRCSPRSGDLSVYWYQQSLDQGLQFLIQYYNGEERAKGNILERFSAQQFPDLHSELNLSSLELGDSALYFCASQRGQDNTEAFFGQGTRLTVV.

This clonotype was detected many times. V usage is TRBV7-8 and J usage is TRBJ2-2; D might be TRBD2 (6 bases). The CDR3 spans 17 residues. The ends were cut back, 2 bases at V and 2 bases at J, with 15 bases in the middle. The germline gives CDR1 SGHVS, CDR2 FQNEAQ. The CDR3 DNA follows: TGTGCCAGCAGCTTAAACTCGCTAGCGTATAACACCGGGGAGCTGTTTTTT. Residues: CASSLNSLAYNTGELFF.

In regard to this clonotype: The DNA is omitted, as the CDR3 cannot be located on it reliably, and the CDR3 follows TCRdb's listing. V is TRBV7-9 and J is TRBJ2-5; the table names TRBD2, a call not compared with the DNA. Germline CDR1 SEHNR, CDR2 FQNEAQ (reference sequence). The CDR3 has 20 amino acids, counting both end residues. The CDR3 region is CASSFYICSEAGGLIETQYF.

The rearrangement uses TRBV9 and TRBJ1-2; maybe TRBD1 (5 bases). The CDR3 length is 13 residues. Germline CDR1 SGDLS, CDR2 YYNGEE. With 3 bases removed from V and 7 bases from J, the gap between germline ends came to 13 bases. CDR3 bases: TGTGCCAGCAGCGGAGGGACGGACGGTGGCTACACCTTC. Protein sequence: CASSGGTDGGYTF.

The DNA for the CDR3 is TGTGCCAGCAGGGAGGGGGGACTAGCGGGAGAGGTAGAGCAGTTCTTC. This encodes CASREGGLAGEVEQFF. V usage is TRBV7-9 and J usage is TRBJ2-1; 14 bases match TRBD2. The V gene end was trimmed by 6 bases and the J gene end by 10 bases; junction bases not matched to a gene: 11. Germline V CDR1 and CDR2: SEHNR, FQNEAQ (reference sequence). The CDR3 sequence is 16 residues long.

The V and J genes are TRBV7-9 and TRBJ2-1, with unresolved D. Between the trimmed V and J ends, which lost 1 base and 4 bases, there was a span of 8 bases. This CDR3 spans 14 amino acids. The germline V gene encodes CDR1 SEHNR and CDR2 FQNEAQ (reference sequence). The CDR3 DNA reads TGTGCCAGCAGCTTAGAGGGCAGTTACAATGAGCAGTTCTTC. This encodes CASSLEGSYNEQFF.

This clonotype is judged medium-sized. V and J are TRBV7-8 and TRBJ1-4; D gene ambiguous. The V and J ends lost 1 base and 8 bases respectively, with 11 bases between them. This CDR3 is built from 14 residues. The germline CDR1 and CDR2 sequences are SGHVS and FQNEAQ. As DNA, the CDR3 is TGTGCCAGCAGCTTAGACCGTTTCGGGGAAAAACTGTTTTTT. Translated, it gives CASSLDRFGEKLFF.

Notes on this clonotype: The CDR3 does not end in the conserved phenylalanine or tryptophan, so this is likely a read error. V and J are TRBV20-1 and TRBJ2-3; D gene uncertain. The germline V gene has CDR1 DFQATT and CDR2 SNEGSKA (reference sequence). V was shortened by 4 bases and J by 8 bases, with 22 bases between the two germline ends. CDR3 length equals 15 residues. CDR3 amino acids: CSATVFGGVAGTQYL. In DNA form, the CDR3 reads TGCAGTGCTACGGTGTTTGGCGGCGTGGCAGGTACGCAGTATCTT.

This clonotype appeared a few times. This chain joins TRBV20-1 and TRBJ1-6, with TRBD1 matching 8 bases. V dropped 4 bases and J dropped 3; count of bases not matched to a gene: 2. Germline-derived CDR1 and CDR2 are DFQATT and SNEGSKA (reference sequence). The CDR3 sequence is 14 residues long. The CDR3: CSAKGQGYNSPLHF. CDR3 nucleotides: TGCAGTGCTAAAGGACAGGGCTATAATTCACCCCTCCACTTT.

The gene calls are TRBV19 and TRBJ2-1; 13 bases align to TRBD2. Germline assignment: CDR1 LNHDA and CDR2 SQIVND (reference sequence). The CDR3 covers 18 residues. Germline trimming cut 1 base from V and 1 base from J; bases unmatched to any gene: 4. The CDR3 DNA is TGTGCCAGTAGTATAGGACTAGCGGGAGGCCTGTCCTACAATGAGCAGTTCTTC. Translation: CASSIGLAGGLSYNEQFF.

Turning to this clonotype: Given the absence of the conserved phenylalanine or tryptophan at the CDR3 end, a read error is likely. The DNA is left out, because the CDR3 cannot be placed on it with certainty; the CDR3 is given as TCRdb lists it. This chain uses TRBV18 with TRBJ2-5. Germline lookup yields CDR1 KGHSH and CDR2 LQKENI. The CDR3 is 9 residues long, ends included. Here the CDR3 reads CASSPRDLG.

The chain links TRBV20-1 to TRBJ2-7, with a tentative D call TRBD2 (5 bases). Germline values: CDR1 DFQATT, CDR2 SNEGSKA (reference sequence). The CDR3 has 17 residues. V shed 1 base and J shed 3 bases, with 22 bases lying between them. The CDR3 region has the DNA TGCAGTGCTAGAGGTCCGGACTTATCGGGGTCCCTCTACGAGCAGTACTTC. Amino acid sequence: CSARGPDLSGSLYEQYF.